Listed here are 20 T cell receptor beta chains from one sample, sequenced in a study of beta chain features in type 1 diabetes. The isolated RNA, all of it, was reverse transcribed, so expressed TCRB transcripts were what got sequenced. Repertoires were generated with immunoSEQ multiplex PCR, while TCRdb's copy carries only in-frame clones and drops some. The sample yields about 110,000 clones, approximately 39% seen once. Sequenced material: stem cell memory CD4+ T cells from blood. These receptors were obtained from a young woman in good health.

This sequence joins TRBV5-5 and TRBJ1-4; possibly TRBD1 for D (5 bases). This CDR3 spans 15 amino acids. Germline CDR1 is SGHKS and CDR2 is YYEKEE (reference sequence). The germline V and J ends were trimmed by 3 bases and 7 bases, with 16 bases remaining between them. CDR3 amino acids: CASSYREGRSEKLFF. CDR3 nucleotides: TGTGCCAGCAGCTACCGGGAGGGGAGGTCTGAAAAACTGTTTTTT.

The rearrangement links TRBV2 to TRBJ2-1; no definite D call. Per the germline V gene, CDR1 is SNHLY and CDR2 is FYNNEI. V was pared by 5 bases and J by 7 bases, with 6 bases between. The CDR3 is made up of 11 amino acids. CDR3: CASSRENEQFF. Written as DNA, the CDR3 is TGTGCCAGCAGTAGAGAGAATGAGCAGTTCTTC.

The chain is built from TRBV5-5 and TRBJ2-7; unclear D gene. CDR1 and CDR2 from the germline V gene are SGHKS and YYEKEE (reference sequence). V lost 1 base, J lost 12 bases, and 11 bases lay in between. CDR3 length: 11 residues. DNA for the CDR3: TGTGCCAGCAGCTTGTCTGGCGGAAGGTACTTC. It is translated as CASSLSGGRYF.

This CDR3 is CASSQVERSSYNEQFF. CDR3 DNA sequence: TGTGCCAGCAGCCAAGTTGAGCGGAGTTCCTACAATGAGCAGTTCTTC. V and J are TRBV4-2 and TRBJ2-1; perhaps TRBD2 as D (5 bases). Trimming took off 1 base at V and 1 base at J, with 11 bases between the two ends. The germline gives CDR1 LGHNA, CDR2 YNFKEQ. The CDR3 loop spans 16 amino acids.

Only a few counts were recorded for this clone. V usage is TRBV6-6 and J usage is TRBJ1-4; 7 bases agree with TRBD1. Germline CDR1 and CDR2: MNHNY and SVGAGI (reference sequence). The CDR3 has 15 amino acids. V gave up 8 bases and J gave up 6 bases; unmatched junction bases: 12. The CDR3 protein is CASFLPYGQDEKLFF. CDR3 DNA sequence: TGTGCCAGCTTTCTCCCTTATGGACAGGATGAAAAACTGTTTTTT.

V usage is TRBV6-1 and J usage is TRBJ1-5, with 7 bases matching TRBD1. The CDR3 length is 16 residues. J lost 5 bases, V lost 3 bases, and 10 bases had no gene match. The germline CDR1 and CDR2 sequences are MNHNS and SASEGT. CDR3 protein: CASSEFWDSLHQPQHF. The CDR3 region has the DNA TGTGCCAGCAGTGAGTTCTGGGACAGCTTGCATCAGCCCCAGCATTTT.

The chain uses TRBV5-1 and TRBJ1-2, with TRBD1 as a possible D gene (6 bases). Germline V CDR1 and CDR2: SGHRS, YFSETQ. This CDR3 is built from 13 residues. V dropped 5 bases and J dropped 7 bases, with 15 bases sitting between them. The DNA of the CDR3 is TGCGCCAGCAGTCTCGGACAGCCTGGTGGCTACACCTTC. Protein: CASSLGQPGGYTF.

The rearrangement joins TRBV6-5 to TRBJ2-7; 10 bases line up with TRBD1. Germline CDR1 MNHEY, CDR2 SVGAGI. CDR3 length: 14 residues. The V and J ends lost 8 bases and 2 bases, in that order; junction bases with no gene match: 6. The CDR3 region has the DNA TGTGCCAGCCAAGCCGGGACAGGGGCCTACGAGCAGTACTTC. It translates to CASQAGTGAYEQYF.

There are a few counts of this clone. V and J are TRBV7-2 and TRBJ2-1; D gene uncertain. Germline values: CDR1 SGHTA, CDR2 FQGNSA. The CDR3 loop spans 11 amino acids. V was pared by 5 bases and J by 4 bases, with 3 bases between. The CDR3 is CASSPYNEQFF. Here the CDR3 DNA reads TGTGCCAGCAGCCCTTACAATGAGCAGTTCTTC.

This clone was seen more than once but under ten times. This chain connects TRBV7-9 to TRBJ1-2; no definite D call. CDR1 and CDR2 from the germline V gene are SEHNR and FQNEAQ (reference sequence). The CDR3 is made up of 15 amino acids. Trimming took off 4 bases at V and 3 bases at J, with 15 bases between the two ends. The CDR3 sequence: CASSSLRIQDYGYTF. In nucleotides, the CDR3 is TGTGCCAGCAGCTCGCTCAGGATCCAAGACTATGGCTACACCTTC.

The chain combines TRBV25-1 with TRBJ2-1, with 8 bases identical to TRBD2. The germline CDR1 and CDR2 sequences are MGHDK and SYGVNS. This CDR3 region has 16 residues. V trimming: 0 bases; J trimming: 1 base; junction bases outside the gene matches: 2. CDR3 DNA sequence: TGTGCCAGCAGTGAATATACTAGCGGTTCCTACAATGAGCAGTTCTTC. Translating it yields CASSEYTSGSYNEQFF. The full variable domain, its missing parts supplied by reference TRBV25-1 and TRBJ2-1, is EADIYQTPRYLVIGTGKKITLECSQTMGHDKMYWYQQDPGMELHLIHYSYGVNSTEKGDLSSESTVSRIRTEHFPLTLESARPSHTSQYLCASSEYTSGSYNEQFFGPGTRLTVL.

CDR3 sequence: CASSEGGLADYNEQFF. The CDR3 DNA is TGCGCCAGCAGTGAGGGAGGACTAGCGGATTACAATGAGCAGTTCTTC. V gene TRBV10-1 combines with J gene TRBJ2-1, with 10 bases lining up with TRBD2. V was pared by 2 bases and J by 4 bases, with 5 bases of the junction left unmatched. Germline V lookup: CDR1 WNHNN, CDR2 SYGVQD (reference sequence). The CDR3 totals 16 residues.

This clone was observed a single time. The V gene is TRBV19, the J gene TRBJ2-7; TRBD1 agrees at 9 bases. The DNA end favors TRBJ2-5, so the J call may be wrong. The germline V gene encodes CDR1 LNHDA and CDR2 SQIVND (reference sequence). The CDR3 is 14 residues long. CDR3 residues: CASSSHRGLKTQYF. As DNA, the CDR3 is TGTGCCAGTAGTTCTCACAGGGGGCTGAAGACCCAGTACTTC.

This clone has only a few counts. The V gene is TRBV7-3, the J gene TRBJ1-1, with a tentative D call TRBD1 (6 bases). This CDR3 region has 14 residues. The V end was cut by 3 bases, the J end by 8 bases, with 16 bases between. Per the germline V gene, CDR1 is SGHTA and CDR2 is FQGTGA. CDR3 region: CASSFGRGRGEAFF. CDR3 coding DNA: TGTGCCAGCAGCTTCGGTAGGGGTAGGGGGGAAGCTTTCTTT.

V usage is TRBV7-9 and J usage is TRBJ1-3; D is uncertain. V was trimmed by 1 base and J by 4 bases, leaving 14 bases between them. The germline V gene encodes CDR1 SEHNR and CDR2 FQNEAQ (reference sequence). The CDR3 is 16 amino acids. The CDR3 loop reads CASSLDVSGSGNTIYF. The CDR3 DNA sequence: TGTGCCAGCAGCTTAGACGTCTCAGGTTCAGGAAACACCATATATTTT. The entire variable domain, with the rest obtained from reference TRBV7-9 and TRBJ1-3, is as follows: DTGVSQNPRHKITKRGQNVTFRCDPISEHNRLYWYRQTLGQGPEFLTYFQNEAQLEKSRLLSDRFSAERPKGSFSTLEIQRTEQGDSAMYLCASSLDVSGSGNTIYFGEGSWLTVV.

The genes are TRBV2 and TRBJ1-1; TRBD1 aligns across 12 bases. Germline V gene data show CDR1 as SNHLY and CDR2 as FYNNEI. This CDR3 has 14 amino acids. J lost 3 bases, V lost 6 bases, and 2 bases had no gene match. CDR3 DNA sequence: TGTGCCAGCAGGGGGACAGGGGGCCACACTGAAGCTTTCTTT. This translates into CASRGTGGHTEAFF.

This rearrangement joins TRBV29-1 to TRBJ2-3; perhaps TRBD2 as D (6 bases). Germline V gene data show CDR1 as SQVTM and CDR2 as ANQGSEA. The CDR3 is 13 residues long. The germline V and J ends were trimmed by 4 bases and 0 bases, with 8 bases remaining between them. The CDR3 nucleotides read TGCAGCGTTGGGCGGGGAAGCACAGATACGCAGTATTTT. This encodes CSVGRGSTDTQYF.

The chain links TRBV7-8 to TRBJ2-3; 10 positions match TRBD2. The CDR3 sequence is 18 residues long. The V gene end was trimmed by 4 bases and the J gene end by 0 bases; junction bases not matched to a gene: 10. Germline CDR1 reads SGHVS; CDR2 reads FQNEAQ. CDR3 in DNA: TGTGCCAGCAGCTCGACCCCCGGGACTAGCGTTAGCACAGATACGCAGTATTTT. Translation: CASSSTPGTSVSTDTQYF.

This clone showed up just a few times. The gene calls are TRBV5-4 and TRBJ2-1, with 13 bases aligning to TRBD2. V dropped 3 bases and J dropped 9; count of bases not matched to a gene: 9. The germline gives CDR1 SGHNT, CDR2 YYREEE (reference sequence). The CDR3 loop spans 16 amino acids. Here the CDR3 reads CASSSSRTSGSIEQFF. The CDR3 DNA reads as TGTGCCAGCAGCTCTTCTCGGACTAGCGGGAGCATTGAGCAGTTCTTC. Supplemented by reference TRBV5-4 and TRBJ2-1, the full variable domain reads ETGVTQSPTHLIKTRGQQVTLRCSSQSGHNTVSWYQQALGQGPQFIFQYYREEENGRGNFPPRFSGLQFPNYSSELNVNALELDDSALYLCASSSSRTSGSIEQFFGPGTRLTVL.

This clone came up a few times. The chain employs TRBV19 and TRBJ1-4; D remains unclear. There are 16 residues in the CDR3. The germline CDR1 and CDR2 sequences are LNHDA and SQIVND (reference sequence). V was clipped by 6 bases and J by 0 bases, with 14 bases between them. The CDR3 region has the DNA TGTGCCAGTAGACGTTCCCCGGGTGCAACTAATGAAAAACTGTTTTTT. This sequence encodes CASRRSPGATNEKLFF.